The sequence of this T cell receptor (beta chain) was determined in a study of blood T cells in healthy people across ages. Primers used in a second PCR of about 6 to 11 cycles were a sample-barcoded 5' primer and a J-beta primer mix. TCRdb re-called the 5' RACE reads through MiXCR, storing one row per CDR3 protein. The repertoire has about a million distinct CDR3 sequences, about two fifths of them found once; the top ten carry around 14%. There are a few counts of this clonotype. Germline V lookup: CDR1 LGHNA, CDR2 YNFKEQ. The CDR3 spans 18 residues. V dropped 0 bases and J dropped 5 bases, with 17 bases sitting between them.

The chain is built from TRBV4-2 and TRBJ1-6; no reliable D call. What was sequenced was blood. The clonotype was recovered from a young man in good health. CDR3 in amino acids: CASSQELTRGLNNSPLHF. DNA for the CDR3: TGTGCCAGCAGCCAAGAATTAACTAGAGGACTCAATAATTCACCCCTCCACTTT.